This T cell receptor beta chain was identified in a study of cytomegalovirus exposure and HLA in healthy donors. Overall study context: Of 300 to 500 genotyped donors, more than 75% grouped in the Caucasian-associated ancestry cluster. Notes on the study in general: Altogether, 150 to 200 TCR beta chains were recorded as cytomegalovirus-associated. Later analysis reportedly placed an Asian-associated ancestry cluster below the roughly 690-donor mean in N-insertions. More clonal expansion characterized HLA-associated TCR beta chains than equally common others in a later analysis.

Germline V CDR1 and CDR2: SNHLY, FYNNEI. This CDR3 comprises 15 residues. V lost 4 bases, J lost 6 bases, and 18 bases lay in between. As to this clone: What it recognizes is unknown.

A multiplex PCR was run with 60 Vbeta primers and 13 Jbeta primers. The repertoire was sequenced with immunoSEQ multiplex PCR; TCRdb's copy has only in-frame clones and lacks some. The table lists approximately 170,000 clones, 60% to 80% of them singletons. The chain joins TRBV2 to TRBJ1-2, with unresolved D. Material for sequencing was PBMCs. The source of this sequence is a male donor in good health and CMV-seronegative. The DNA for the CDR3 is TGTGCCAGCAGTGGGACTTCTGTAAGTGGGGATGGCTACACCTTC. Its translation is CASSGTSVSGDGYTF.